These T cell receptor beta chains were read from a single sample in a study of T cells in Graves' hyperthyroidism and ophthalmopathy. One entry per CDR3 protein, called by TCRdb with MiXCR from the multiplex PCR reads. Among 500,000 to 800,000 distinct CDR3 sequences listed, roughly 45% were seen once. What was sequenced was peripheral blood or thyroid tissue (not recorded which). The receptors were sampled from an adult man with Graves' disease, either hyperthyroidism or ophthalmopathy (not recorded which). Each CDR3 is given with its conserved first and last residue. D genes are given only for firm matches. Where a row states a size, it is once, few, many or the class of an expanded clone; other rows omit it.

DNA: TGTGCCAGCAGCTTGGCGGCGAGACTTAGAGAGCAGTACTTC; CDR3: CASSLAARLREQYF; D: NA; V: TRBV5-5; J: TRBJ2-7; size: few
DNA: TGTGCCAGCAGCTCACTCTTGGGGGGGAATCAGCCCCAGCATTTT; CDR3: CASSSLLGGNQPQHF; D: NA; V: TRBV7-9; J: TRBJ1-5; size: NA
DNA: TGTGCCACCAGCAGAGTGGCTATGGGACTAGCGGGAGGACAGACCCAGTACTTC; CDR3: CATSRVAMGLAGGQTQYF; D: TRBD2; V: TRBV15; J: TRBJ2-5; size: many
DNA: TGTGCCGGTGGACCTAGCGGGGGAGCTCCCGGGGAGCTGTTTTTT; CDR3: CAGGPSGGAPGELFF; D: TRBD2; V: TRBV7-6; J: TRBJ2-2; size: few
DNA: TGTGCCACCAGCAGAGTTCGTGGGGATAATTCACCCCTCCACTTT; CDR3: CATSRVRGDNSPLHF; D: NA; V: TRBV15; J: TRBJ1-6; size: NA
DNA: TGTGCCAGCCCAAACAGGGGGCTAGGGACTGAAGCTTTCTTT; CDR3: CASPNRGLGTEAFF; D: TRBD1; V: TRBV6-1; J: TRBJ1-1; size: NA
DNA: TGTGCCAGTAGTATAGTACTGGGGGGTTCAGCTCTCTTT; CDR3: CASSIVLGGSALF; D: NA; V: TRBV19; J: TRBJ1-1; size: once
DNA: TGTGCCAGTAGTATGTCTGCAGCAACTAATGAAAAACTGTTTTTT; CDR3: CASSMSAATNEKLFF; D: NA; V: TRBV19; J: TRBJ1-4; size: NA
DNA: TGCAGTGCTAGTGGTAGGGAACCCCTCCACTTT; CDR3: CSASGREPLHF; D: NA; V: TRBV20-1; J: TRBJ1-6; size: once
DNA: TGTGCCATCAGTGAGTCGGGGCGTCGAAACTATGGCTACACCTTC; CDR3: CAISESGRRNYGYTF; D: NA; V: TRBV10-3; J: TRBJ1-2; size: many
DNA: TGTGCCAGCAGCTTCGGACAGGGAAATATCTACGAGCAGTACTTC; CDR3: CASSFGQGNIYEQYF; D: TRBD1; V: TRBV7-2; J: TRBJ2-7; size: NA
DNA: TGTGCCAGCAGGGATGGGCATGGCTACACCTTC; CDR3: CASRDGHGYTF; D: NA; V: TRBV6-6; J: TRBJ1-2; size: few
DNA: TGTGCCATCAAGAAGGGGGCTGGATCACCCCTCCACTTT; CDR3: CAIKKGAGSPLHF; D: TRBD1; V: TRBV2; J: TRBJ1-6; size: few
DNA: TGCGCCAGCAGCCAAGAAATGCAGGGGGGCCCCTACGAGCAGTACTTC; CDR3: CASSQEMQGGPYEQYF; D: NA; V: TRBV4-1; J: TRBJ2-7; size: NA
DNA: TGTGCCATCAGCGGGTCAGGGTCCCACTCACCCCTCCACTTT; CDR3: CAISGSGSHSPLHF; D: NA; V: TRBV10-3; J: TRBJ1-6; size: NA
DNA: TGTGCCAGCAGCATCCGGGACAGGGTCGATGGCTACACCTTC; CDR3: CASSIRDRVDGYTF; D: TRBD1; V: TRBV7-9; J: TRBJ1-2; size: many
DNA: TGTGCCAGCAGTTACTCGGGGAGAGATGGCTACACCTTC; CDR3: CASSYSGRDGYTF; D: NA; V: TRBV6-6; J: TRBJ1-2; size: many
DNA: TGTGCCAGCAGCTTTGGCATCGTAATGAACACTGAAGCTTTCTTT; CDR3: CASSFGIVMNTEAFF; D: NA; V: TRBV7-2; J: TRBJ1-1; size: few
DNA: TGCAGCGTGAGCCCCGGGACAGGGGGAGAGACCCAGTACTTC; CDR3: CSVSPGTGGETQYF; D: TRBD1; V: TRBV29-1; J: TRBJ2-5; size: many
DNA: TGTGCCAGCAGCTCCTTACTAGCGGCAGAGCAGTACTTC; CDR3: CASSSLLAAEQYF; D: TRBD2; V: TRBV7-6; J: TRBJ2-7; size: many
DNA: TGTGCCACGGGCGGAAACACCATATATTTT; CDR3: CATGGNTIYF; D: NA; V: TRBV12-3/TRBV12-4; J: TRBJ1-3; size: few
DNA: TGTGCCACCAGCACTCAAGGAGGGCCATTGGAGACCCAGTACTTC; CDR3: CATSTQGGPLETQYF; D: NA; V: TRBV15; J: TRBJ2-5; size: NA
DNA: TGTGCCAGTAGTACAAGGGACAGGGGGCTTTTCAAGAACACTGAAGCTTTCTTT; CDR3: CASSTRDRGLFKNTEAFF; D: TRBD1; V: TRBV19; J: TRBJ1-1; size: few
DNA: TGTGCTAGTGGTTTTAACAGGGTTAACACTGAAGCTTTCTTT; CDR3: CASGFNRVNTEAFF; D: NA; V: TRBV12-5; J: TRBJ1-1; size: once
DNA: TGTGCCAGCAGACAATGGACAGCAAAGGAGACCCAGTACTTC; CDR3: CASRQWTAKETQYF; D: NA; V: TRBV10-3; J: TRBJ2-5; size: NA
DNA: TGCAGTGCTCCAGCGGGGACTCCCAGAAGTGCGCAGTATTTT; CDR3: CSAPAGTPRSAQYF; D: TRBD2; V: TRBV20-1; J: TRBJ2-3; size: NA
DNA: TGTGCCAGCAGCGCCGACCCGGGACAGTACTTCATGAACACTGAAGCTTTCTTT; CDR3: CASSADPGQYFMNTEAFF; D: TRBD1; V: TRBV9; J: TRBJ1-1; size: NA
DNA: TGCAGTGCTAGATTCGAGGGCAGCTCTGGAAACACCATATATTTT; CDR3: CSARFEGSSGNTIYF; D: NA; V: TRBV20-1; J: TRBJ1-3; size: few
DNA: TGTGCCAGCAGCCACACCGGGACAGGGGCCGAGACCCAGTACTTC; CDR3: CASSHTGTGAETQYF; D: TRBD1; V: TRBV2; J: TRBJ2-5; size: few
DNA: TGTGCCAGCAGCGCGCATGAGGGGGTCTCTGGAAACACCATATATTTT; CDR3: CASSAHEGVSGNTIYF; D: NA; V: TRBV9; J: TRBJ1-3; size: many
DNA: TGTGCCAGCAGCTTAAGGTGGAGCTACACCTTC; CDR3: CASSLRWSYTF; D: NA; V: TRBV11-2; J: TRBJ1-2; size: once
DNA: TGTGCCAGCAGCTTAAAGTCCTCGGGGCAGGGGGCGCATCGGGACACTGAAGCTTTCTTT; CDR3: CASSLKSSGQGAHRDTEAFF; D: TRBD1; V: TRBV7-9; J: TRBJ1-1; size: NA
DNA: TGTGCCAGCAGCGTAGGGGGGGCCACAGGGGTTAGATCCTATGGCTACACCTTC; CDR3: CASSVGGATGVRSYGYTF; D: TRBD1; V: TRBV9; J: TRBJ1-2; size: NA
DNA: TGTGCCACCAGTGAGGAGGGATCTACTCAAGAGACCCAGTACTTC; CDR3: CATSEEGSTQETQYF; D: NA; V: TRBV24-1; J: TRBJ2-5; size: many
DNA: TGCAGCGTTTCAGGGGGCTTACATGGCTACACCATATATTTT; CDR3: CSVSGGLHGYTIYF; D: TRBD1; V: TRBV29-1; J: TRBJ1-3; size: NA
DNA: TGCAGCGTTGAAGGGCCCAGGGTCGGAGACTATGGCTACACCTTC; CDR3: CSVEGPRVGDYGYTF; D: NA; V: TRBV29-1; J: TRBJ1-2; size: few
DNA: TGTGCCAGCAGTGCCAGGGAAGTGGGCTACACCTTC; CDR3: CASSAREVGYTF; D: NA; V: TRBV2; J: TRBJ1-2; size: NA
DNA: TGTGCCAGCAGCTTTTTAGGGGTTGGCTACACCTTC; CDR3: CASSFLGVGYTF; D: NA; V: TRBV7-9; J: TRBJ1-2; size: NA
DNA: TGCGCCAGCAGTCAAACAGGGGCGCGAACTGAAGCTTTCTTT; CDR3: CASSQTGARTEAFF; D: TRBD1; V: TRBV10-2; J: TRBJ1-1; size: NA
DNA: TGTGCCAGCAGTTACGAGGACGCCTACGAGCAGTACTTC; CDR3: CASSYEDAYEQYF; D: NA; V: TRBV6-5; J: TRBJ2-7; size: NA
DNA: TGTGCCAGCAGTCTCTGGCCTGACACTGAAGCTTTCTTT; CDR3: CASSLWPDTEAFF; D: NA; V: TRBV24-1; J: TRBJ1-1; size: NA